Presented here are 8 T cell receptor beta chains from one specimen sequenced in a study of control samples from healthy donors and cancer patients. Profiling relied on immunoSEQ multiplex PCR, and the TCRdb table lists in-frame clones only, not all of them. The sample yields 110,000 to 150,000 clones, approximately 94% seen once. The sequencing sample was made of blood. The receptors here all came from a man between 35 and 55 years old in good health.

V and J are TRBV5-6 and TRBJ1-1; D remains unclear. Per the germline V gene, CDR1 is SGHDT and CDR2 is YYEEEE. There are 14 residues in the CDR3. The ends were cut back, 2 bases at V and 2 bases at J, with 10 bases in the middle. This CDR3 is CASSFAGVNTEAFF. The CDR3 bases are TGTGCCAGCAGCTTTGCAGGAGTCAACACTGAAGCTTTCTTT.

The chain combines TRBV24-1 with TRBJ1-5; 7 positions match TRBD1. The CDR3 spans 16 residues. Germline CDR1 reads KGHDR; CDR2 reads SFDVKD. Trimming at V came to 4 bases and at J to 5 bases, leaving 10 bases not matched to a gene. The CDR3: CATSEGRQGGHQPQHF. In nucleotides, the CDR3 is TGTGCCACCAGTGAAGGTCGACAGGGCGGACATCAGCCCCAGCATTTT.

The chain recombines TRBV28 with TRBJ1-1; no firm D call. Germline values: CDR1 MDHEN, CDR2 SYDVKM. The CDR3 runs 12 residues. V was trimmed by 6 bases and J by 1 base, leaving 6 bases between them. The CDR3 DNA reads TGTGCCAGCAGGAGTGGGAACACTGAAGCTTTCTTT. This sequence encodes CASRSGNTEAFF.

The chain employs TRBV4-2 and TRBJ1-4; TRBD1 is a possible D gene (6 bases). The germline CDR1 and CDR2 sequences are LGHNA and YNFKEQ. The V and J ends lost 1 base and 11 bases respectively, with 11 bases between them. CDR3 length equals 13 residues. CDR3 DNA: TGTGCCAGCAGCCAAGGCGGGGGGCAGAAACTGTTTTTT. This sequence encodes CASSQGGGQKLFF.

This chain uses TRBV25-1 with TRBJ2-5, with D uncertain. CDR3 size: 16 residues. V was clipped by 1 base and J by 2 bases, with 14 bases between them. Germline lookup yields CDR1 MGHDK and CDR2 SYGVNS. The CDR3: CASSEFVTPTQETQYF. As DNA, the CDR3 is TGTGCCAGCAGTGAATTCGTGACGCCAACACAAGAGACCCAGTACTTC.

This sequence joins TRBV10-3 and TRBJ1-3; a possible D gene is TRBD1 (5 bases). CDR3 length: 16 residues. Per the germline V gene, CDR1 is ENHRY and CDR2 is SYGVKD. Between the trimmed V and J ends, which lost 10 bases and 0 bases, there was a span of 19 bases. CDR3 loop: CATALQGPSSGNTIYF. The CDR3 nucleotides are TGTGCCACCGCCCTCCAGGGACCTAGCTCTGGAAACACCATATATTTT.

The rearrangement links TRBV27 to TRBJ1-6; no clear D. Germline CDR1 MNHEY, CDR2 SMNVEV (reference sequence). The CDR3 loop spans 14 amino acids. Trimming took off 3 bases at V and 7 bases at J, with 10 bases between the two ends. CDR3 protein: CASSLLGENSPLHF. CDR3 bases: TGTGCCAGCAGTTTGTTGGGTGAAAATTCACCCCTCCACTTT.

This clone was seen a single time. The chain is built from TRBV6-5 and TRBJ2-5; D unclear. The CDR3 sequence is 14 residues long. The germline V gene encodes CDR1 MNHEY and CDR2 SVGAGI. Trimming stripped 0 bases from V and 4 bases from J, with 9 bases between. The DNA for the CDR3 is TGTGCCAGCAGTTACTCCCGGGCGTCAGAGACCCAGTACTTC. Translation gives CASSYSRASETQYF.